The 15 T cell receptor beta chains below all came from one sample that was sequenced in a study of T cells in Graves' hyperthyroidism and ophthalmopathy. TCR beta CDR3 sequences were amplified from RNA transcripts. Primed by the HTBI set, a first-round RT-PCR was run on the TCR CDR3. MiXCR, applied by TCRdb to the multiplex PCR reads, yields one record per CDR3 protein. The sample carries under 350,000 distinct CDR3 sequences, around 23% recorded once. The source material was blood. The receptors were sampled from a woman in her 50s with Graves' hyperthyroidism.

This clonotype was detected ten times or more. The rearrangement joins TRBV10-1 to TRBJ2-2, with TRBD2 identical over 7 bases. CDR1 WNHNN and CDR2 SYGVQD come from the germline V gene (reference sequence). This CDR3 region has 15 residues. Unmatched junction bases numbered 4, after V lost 2 bases and J lost 4 bases. CDR3: CASSEMTSSTGELFF. CDR3 DNA sequence: TGCGCCAGCAGTGAGATGACTAGCAGCACCGGGGAGCTGTTTTTT.

This clonotype was found a few times. The rearrangement joins TRBV5-1 to TRBJ2-5, with D unclear. The germline V gene has CDR1 SGHRS and CDR2 YFSETQ. V gave up 1 base and J gave up 2 bases, with 6 bases separating them. The CDR3 runs to 13 residues. The CDR3 coding sequence is TGCGCCAGCAGCTTGTTCCAGCAAGAGACCCAGTACTTC. Its protein is CASSLFQQETQYF. Together with reference TRBV5-1 and TRBJ2-5, the CDR3 gives the full variable domain: KAGVTQTPRYLIKTRGQQVTLSCSPISGHRSVSWYQQTPGQGLQFLFEYFSETQRNKGNFPGRFSGRQFSNSRSEMNVSTLELGDSALYLCASSLFQQETQYFGPGTRLLVL.

The V call is TRBV12-3 or TRBV12-4, the J call TRBJ2-1; D may be TRBD1 (5 bases). CDR3 length: 15 residues. Trimming took 6 bases from V and 0 from J, leaving 12 bases between them. The CDR3 protein is CASRKGAPSYNEQFF. The CDR3 DNA reads as TGTGCCAGCAGGAAAGGGGCGCCCTCCTACAATGAGCAGTTCTTC.

This clonotype has at least ten counts. This chain joins TRBV6-1 and TRBJ1-1; 9 bases align to TRBD1. The CDR3 consists of 14 residues. The V gene's germline CDR1 is MNHNS and CDR2 SASEGT. The J segment lost 1 base and the V segment lost 6 bases, leaving 3 bases of the junction unmatched. The DNA of the CDR3 is TGTGCCAGCAGGCCGGGACAGGGGAACACTGAAGCTTTCTTT. It codes for CASRPGQGNTEAFF.

This clonotype occurred many times. This sequence joins TRBV6-1 and TRBJ1-3, with D hard to call. V lost 7 bases and J 3 bases, leaving 16 bases between the germline ends. Germline V gene lookup returns CDR1 MNHNS and CDR2 SASEGT. The CDR3 contains 15 residues. The CDR3 here is CASTTSLSFGNTIYF. The CDR3 DNA reads TGTGCCAGCACCACTTCACTCAGTTTTGGAAACACCATATATTTT.

V and J are TRBV5-8 and TRBJ2-3; 7 bases agree with TRBD2. Per the germline V gene, CDR1 is SGHTS and CDR2 is YDEGEE. Trimming at V came to 4 bases and at J to 4 bases, leaving 12 bases not matched to a gene. The CDR3 is 16 residues long. The CDR3 DNA sequence: TGTGCCAGCAGCCAAGGCGGGGGTGAACTCGCAGATACGCAGTATTTT. It yields the protein CASSQGGGELADTQYF. Variable domain in full (rest from reference TRBV5-8 and TRBJ2-3): EAGVTQSPTHLIKTRGQQATLRCSPISGHTSVYWYQQALGLGLQFLLWYDEGEERNRGNFPPRFSGRQFPNYSSELNVNALELEDSALYLCASSQGGGELADTQYFGPGTRLTVL.

This clonotype was counted only a few times. This chain links TRBV19 with TRBJ1-5; tentatively, D is TRBD1 (6 bases). V dropped 6 bases and J dropped 2 bases, with 17 bases sitting between them. The CDR3 runs to 16 residues. Per the germline V gene, CDR1 is LNHDA and CDR2 is SQIVND (reference sequence). CDR3 amino acids: CASRNQQGIRNQPQHF. CDR3 coding DNA: TGTGCCAGTAGGAACCAACAGGGTATTCGCAATCAGCCCCAGCATTTT.

This clonotype appeared many times. The CDR3 loop reads CSAIRTSGGPNSYNEQFF. The CDR3 DNA sequence: TGCAGTGCTATACGGACTAGCGGGGGACCTAACTCCTACAATGAGCAGTTCTTC. This chain joins TRBV20-1 and TRBJ2-1, with TRBD2 identical over 13 bases. After removal of 4 bases from V and 0 bases from J, the junction contained 9 bases not matched to a gene. CDR1 is DFQATT, CDR2 SNEGSKA, per germline (reference sequence). This CDR3 comprises 18 residues.

The chain combines TRBV20-1 with TRBJ1-6; 10 bases map to TRBD1. This CDR3 comprises 15 residues. Germline CDR1 DFQATT, CDR2 SNEGSKA (reference sequence). V trimming: 2 bases; J trimming: 8 bases; junction bases outside the gene matches: 6. The CDR3 sequence is CSARRQGAFYSPLHF. CDR3 coding DNA: TGCAGTGCTAGACGACAGGGGGCCTTTTATTCACCCCTCCACTTT.

This clonotype was seen many times. The chain recombines TRBV18 with TRBJ2-5; D gene ambiguous. V gave up 3 bases and J gave up 2 bases, with 10 bases separating them. The CDR3 contains 14 residues. Germline V gene sequence: CDR1 KGHSH, CDR2 LQKENI. CDR3 residues: CASSPPAEQETQYF. CDR3 sequence (DNA): TGTGCCAGCTCACCTCCGGCGGAACAAGAGACCCAGTACTTC.

This clonotype showed up just once. This chain uses TRBV10-3 with TRBJ2-3, with TRBD2 matching 14 bases. Per germline, CDR1 ENHRY and CDR2 SYGVKD. V lost 8 bases to trimming and J lost 0 bases; unmatched junction nucleotides: 10. This CDR3 spans 18 amino acids. As DNA, the CDR3 is TGTGCCATCCGACTAGCGGGAGGGCCTGGAGGGAGCACAGATACGCAGTATTTT. Amino acids: CAIRLAGGPGGSTDTQYF.

At least ten counts were recorded for this clonotype. This chain uses TRBV28 with TRBJ2-6; 14 positions agree with TRBD2. Unmatched junction bases numbered 4, after V lost 8 bases and J lost 1 base. The CDR3 sequence is 17 residues long. In germline, CDR1 is MDHEN, CDR2 SYDVKM. The CDR3 loop is CASGLAGGLSGANVLTF. CDR3 nucleotide sequence: TGTGCCAGCGGACTAGCGGGGGGCTTGTCTGGGGCCAACGTCCTGACTTTC.

This clonotype was detected only a few times. V gene TRBV7-8 combines with J gene TRBJ2-1; 13 bases are a match to TRBD2. CDR1 SGHVS and CDR2 FQNEAQ come from the germline V gene. V lost 5 bases and J lost 2; bases outside the gene matches: 6. The CDR3 loop spans 17 amino acids. CDR3 sequence reads: CASSTGLAGKAYNEQFF. CDR3 in DNA: TGTGCCAGCAGCACGGGACTAGCGGGGAAGGCCTACAATGAGCAGTTCTTC.

This clonotype showed up many times. The DNA for the CDR3 is TGTGCCAGCAGCGGACAGACTAACTATGGCTACACCTTC. Translated: CASSGQTNYGYTF. This rearrangement joins TRBV2 to TRBJ1-2, with D possibly being TRBD1 (6 bases). Trimming took 6 bases from V and 0 from J, leaving 8 bases between them. The CDR3 spans 13 residues. The germline V gene encodes CDR1 SNHLY and CDR2 FYNNEI. Variable domain in full (rest from reference TRBV2 and TRBJ1-2): EPEVTQTPSHQVTQMGQEVILRCVPISNHLYFYWYRQILGQKVEFLVSFYNNEISEKSEIFDDQFSVERPDGSNFTLKIRSTKLEDSAMYFCASSGQTNYGYTFGSGTRLTVV.

A single count supports this clonotype. CDR3 sequence: CASSPGNQETQYF. CDR3 sequence (DNA): TGTGCCAGCTCTCCCGGAAACCAAGAGACCCAGTACTTC. The chain carries TRBV25-1 and TRBJ2-5; D is undetermined. This CDR3 contains 13 residues. The germline V and J ends were trimmed by 8 bases and 0 bases, with 10 bases remaining between them. Per the germline V gene, CDR1 is MGHDK and CDR2 is SYGVNS.